The TCR beta chain described here comes from a study of naive and memory T cell subsets. CDR1 and CDR2 from the germline V gene are SNHLY and FYNNEI. The CDR3 loop spans 14 amino acids. Trimming removed 3 bases from V and 7 bases from J, with 13 bases in between. An equimolar mix of two oligonucleotides served as the beta constant-region primer for TRBC1 and TRBC2. Nested alpha and beta constant-region primers with the SP2 primer drove four PCR rounds on ligated cDNA. Ligation attached a single-stranded oligonucleotide with a 12-nucleotide UMI and the SP2 primer to the cDNA 3' end. TCRdb fed the UMI-ligation and nested PCR reads into MiXCR, producing one record per CDR3 protein. Of around 29,000 distinct CDR3 sequences listed, about a fifth were seen once; the top ten hold roughly 3.5%. CMV status came from CD4+ T cell IFNgamma after overnight CMV lysate stimulation of fresh PBMCs.

Sequencing used effector memory CD4+ T cells from blood. Subset in this sample: effector memory, CD45RA- CD27-. This sequence joins TRBV2 and TRBJ2-1, with D tentatively TRBD1 (6 bases). This clonotype was obtained from a human donor in good health. CDR3 nucleotide sequence: TGTGCCAGCAGTGAGGTACAGGGAAGGAATGAGCAGTTCTTC. Protein sequence: CASSEVQGRNEQFF.